This entry lists 15 T cell receptor beta chains sequenced from one sample in a study of cytomegalovirus exposure and HLA in healthy donors. 13 Jbeta primers and 60 Vbeta primers were used for the PCR. Libraries were prepared by immunoSEQ multiplex PCR; TCRdb keeps only in-frame clonotypes and omits some of them. The sample contains approximately 220,000 clones, approximately 79% of which appear only once. Material for sequencing was PBMCs. The receptors were gathered from a male donor in good health and CMV-seronegative.

The chain has TRBV5-6 and TRBJ2-1; 8 bases line up with TRBD2. The CDR3 is 17 residues long. Germline V gene sequence: CDR1 SGHDT, CDR2 YYEEEE. V was pared by 2 bases and J by 6 bases, with 13 bases of the junction left unmatched. CDR3 loop: CASSFRLAHRAGNEQFF. CDR3 nucleotides: TGTGCCAGCAGCTTCAGACTAGCGCACCGGGCGGGCAATGAGCAGTTCTTC.

This rearrangement joins TRBV30 to TRBJ2-7; TRBD2 aligns across 10 bases. V shed 1 base, J shed 0 bases, and the junction held 9 bases outside the gene matches. The CDR3 sequence is 17 residues long. From germline, CDR1 is GTSNPN and CDR2 SVGIG (reference sequence). In nucleotides, the CDR3 is TGTGCCTGGAGTGATTATAGCGGGAGGCTGAGCTCCTACGAGCAGTACTTC. It codes for CAWSDYSGRLSSYEQYF.

This chain uses TRBV30 with TRBJ1-2; the D gene is possibly TRBD1 (6 bases). The V end lost 0 bases, the J end lost 7 bases, and 15 bases lay between the germline ends. The CDR3 spans 14 residues. Germline V gene lookup returns CDR1 GTSNPN and CDR2 SVGIG (reference sequence). DNA for the CDR3: TGTGCCTGGAGTGTATCCCACAGGGTCTCTGGCTACACCTTC. It translates to CAWSVSHRVSGYTF.

A single count supports this clone. The rearrangement links TRBV6-5 to TRBJ2-7, with D maybe TRBD1 (5 bases). Between the trimmed V and J ends, which lost 8 bases and 4 bases, there was a span of 15 bases. CDR1 and CDR2 from the germline V gene are MNHEY and SVGAGI. The CDR3 spans 13 residues. The DNA for the CDR3 is TGTGCCAGCGAGAGAAGGGGCGCGTACGAGCAGTACTTC. It encodes CASERRGAYEQYF.

A word on this clone: Germline is not matched at one junction end, which may reflect a read error. The J gene is TRBJ1-5, the V gene TRBV7-9, with D tentatively TRBD1 (5 bases). This CDR3 is 17 amino acids long. Germline V gene sequence: CDR1 SEHNR, CDR2 FQNEAQ (reference sequence). CDR3 DNA: TGTTCCAGCAGCTTAATACCCCCAGGGTATAGCAATCAGCCCCAGCATTTT. It encodes CSSSLIPPGYSNQPQHF.

The rearrangement joins TRBV29-1 to TRBJ1-1; 11 bases align to TRBD1. V lost 6 bases to trimming and J lost 4 bases; unmatched junction nucleotides: 7. This CDR3 comprises 14 residues. Germline V gives CDR1 SQVTM, CDR2 ANQGSEA. The CDR3 spells CSVPGQGAGTEAFF. Written as DNA, the CDR3 is TGCAGCGTGCCAGGACAGGGGGCGGGCACTGAAGCTTTCTTT. Drawing the rest from reference TRBV29-1 and TRBJ1-1, the complete variable domain is SAVISQKPSRDICQRGTSLTIQCQVDSQVTMMFWYRQQPGQSLTLIATANQGSEATYESGFVIDKFPISRPNLTFSTLTVSNMSPEDSSIYLCSVPGQGAGTEAFFGQGTRLTVV.

CDR3 loop: CASGQSTGELFF. In DNA, the CDR3 is TGTGCCAGTGGACAGTCCACCGGGGAGCTGTTTTTT. The chain recombines TRBV2 with TRBJ2-2; D perhaps matches TRBD1 (6 bases). The CDR3 is 12 amino acids. Germline V gene data show CDR1 as SNHLY and CDR2 as FYNNEI. Trimming pared 9 bases from V and 4 bases from J, leaving 9 bases between.

The chain is built from TRBV11-2 and TRBJ2-5, with D hard to call. Germline CDR1 reads SGHAT; CDR2 reads FQNNGV. The CDR3 contains 13 residues. V shed 5 bases and J shed 4 bases, with 11 bases lying between them. The CDR3 loop reads CASSASRIETQYF. The CDR3, as DNA: TGTGCCAGCAGCGCCTCTAGGATAGAGACCCAGTACTTC.

This chain uses TRBV6-5 with TRBJ1-4; 10 bases are a match to TRBD1. Germline V gene sequence: CDR1 MNHEY, CDR2 SVGAGI. The CDR3 consists of 13 residues. The trim removed 10 bases at V and 7 bases at J, leaving 6 bases unmatched. Written as DNA, the CDR3 is TGTGCCACCCGGACAGGGGGTCTTGAAAAACTGTTTTTT. Its protein is CATRTGGLEKLFF.

V gene TRBV5-1 combines with J gene TRBJ2-3; 7 bases match TRBD1. The CDR3 consists of 15 residues. After removal of 0 bases from V and 4 bases from J, the junction contained 5 bases not matched to a gene. CDR1 SGHRS and CDR2 YFSETQ come from the germline V gene. The CDR3 sequence: CASSLEQGLADTQYF. The DNA for the CDR3 is TGCGCCAGCAGCTTGGAACAGGGGCTTGCAGATACGCAGTATTTT.

In regard to this clone: Within the sample, other DNA sequences also encode this same CDR3. The CDR3 loop is CASSLSGMNTEAFF. CDR3 nucleotide sequence: TGTGCCAGCAGTTTATCCGGGATGAACACTGAAGCTTTCTTT. This sequence joins TRBV7-9 and TRBJ1-1; no reliable D call. The V end was cut by 6 bases, the J end by 0 bases, with 11 bases between. This CDR3 is built from 14 residues. The germline V gene has CDR1 SEHNR and CDR2 FQNEAQ (reference sequence).

The V call is TRBV5-1, the J call TRBJ2-3; TRBD2 might be the D (6 bases). CDR1 is SGHRS and CDR2 is YFSETQ in the germline V gene. The ends were cut back, 2 bases at V and 0 bases at J, with 13 bases in the middle. CDR3 length: 16 amino acids. The CDR3, as DNA: TGCGCCAGCAGCTTAATCCTAGCGATCAGCACAGATACGCAGTATTTT. The encoded protein is CASSLILAISTDTQYF.

This rearrangement joins TRBV9 to TRBJ2-1; D is possibly TRBD2 (6 bases). V lost 0 bases and J 7 bases, leaving 11 bases between the germline ends. The CDR3 spans 14 residues. Germline loops: CDR1 SGDLS, CDR2 YYNGEE. CDR3 residues: CASSVELGGNEQFF. In nucleotides, the CDR3 is TGTGCCAGCAGCGTAGAACTGGGGGGTAATGAGCAGTTCTTC.

V gene TRBV7-9 combines with J gene TRBJ2-5, with D hard to call. The V end was cut by 1 base, the J end by 5 bases, with 8 bases between. This CDR3 has 13 amino acids. The germline V gene has CDR1 SEHNR and CDR2 FQNEAQ (reference sequence). The chain's CDR3 is CASSLGGSETQYF. In DNA, the CDR3 is TGTGCCAGCAGCTTAGGTGGCTCCGAGACCCAGTACTTC.

The CDR3 DNA reads TGTGCTAGTGCCGAAACGAGCGGGGGGGCTACCTACGAGCAGTACTTC. It is translated as CASAETSGGATYEQYF. The J gene is TRBJ2-7, the V gene TRBV12-5; TRBD2 aligns across 10 bases. Trimming cost V 7 bases and J 2 bases; bases outside gene matches: 11. Looked up from germline, CDR1 is LGHNT and CDR2 is FRNRAP. The CDR3 extends over 16 amino acids.